The 20 T cell receptor beta chains listed next were all sequenced from one sample in a study of blood T cells in healthy people across ages. A second about 6 to 11 cycle PCR used barcoded and J-beta primers. TCRdb fed the 5' RACE reads into MiXCR, producing one record per CDR3 protein. The data show 790,000 or so distinct CDR3 sequences, less than 60% seen once. Input material: blood. Receptor source: a man at least 80 years old in good health.

This clonotype was seen many times. The V gene is TRBV29-1, the J gene TRBJ2-3; TRBD2 matches at 7 bases. Germline V gives CDR1 SQVTM, CDR2 ANQGSEA. V dropped 7 bases and J dropped 10; count of bases not matched to a gene: 11. The CDR3 totals 12 residues. CDR3 nucleotides: TGCAGCGCCGGGACTAATGTCCCAGCGCAGTATTTT. It translates to CSAGTNVPAQYF.

The chain employs TRBV3-1 and TRBJ2-7; a possible D gene is TRBD2 (6 bases). The ends were cut back, 3 bases at V and 7 bases at J, with 19 bases in the middle. Germline V gives CDR1 LGHDT, CDR2 YNNKEL (reference sequence). The CDR3 spans 15 residues. The CDR3: CASSQERWRGNEQYF. CDR3 sequence (DNA): TGTGCCAGCAGCCAGGAGCGGTGGAGGGGCAATGAGCAGTACTTC.

The chain uses TRBV6-5 and TRBJ2-7; 7 bases map to TRBD2. The length of the CDR3 is 15 residues. CDR1 MNHEY and CDR2 SVGAGI come from the germline V gene. With 0 bases clipped from V and 3 bases from J, the junction kept 5 bases outside the gene matches. The CDR3: CASSYSGTIIYEQYF. Here the CDR3 DNA reads TGTGCCAGCAGTTACTCCGGGACTATCATCTACGAGCAGTACTTC.

The V gene is TRBV29-1, the J gene TRBJ2-1, with TRBD2 as a possible D gene (6 bases). Germline V gives CDR1 SQVTM, CDR2 ANQGSEA. Trimming took 3 bases from V and 10 from J, leaving 13 bases between them. The CDR3 is made up of 12 amino acids. Here the CDR3 DNA reads TGCAGCGTTGATGGGGACTGGTCAGAGCAGTTCTTC. It specifies CSVDGDWSEQFF.

This clonotype was seen a handful of times. V is TRBV28 and J is TRBJ2-4; 7 bases fit TRBD1. Near its end, the DNA agrees better with TRBJ2-7, so the J call may be wrong. This CDR3 has 12 amino acids. Looked up from germline, CDR1 is MDHEN and CDR2 is SYDVKM. The CDR3 loop is CASRTGTHEQYF. The CDR3 DNA sequence: TGTGCCAGCAGGACAGGGACCCACGAGCAGTACTTC.

The chain couples TRBV4-3 to TRBJ2-2; D might be TRBD2 (5 bases). V dropped 4 bases and J dropped 4 bases, with 22 bases sitting between them. CDR3 size: 18 residues. In germline, CDR1 is LGHNA, CDR2 YSLEER. The CDR3: CASSPEAGRKAITGELFF. In nucleotides, the CDR3 is TGCGCCAGCAGCCCGGAGGCAGGCAGAAAAGCCATCACCGGGGAGCTGTTTTTT.

This chain joins TRBV6-1 and TRBJ2-4; either TRBD1 or TRBD2 may fit D (5 bases each). The germline V gene has CDR1 MNHNS and CDR2 SASEGT. The CDR3 has 16 residues. V was cut by 0 bases and J by 8 bases, with 17 bases left in between. The CDR3 sequence is CASSEALPHGGYIQYF. The DNA for the CDR3 is TGTGCCAGCAGTGAAGCCCTCCCCCATGGGGGATACATTCAGTACTTC.

This clonotype showed up just a few times. The gene calls are TRBV7-9 and TRBJ1-2, with D tentatively TRBD1 (6 bases). Per the germline V gene, CDR1 is SEHNR and CDR2 is FQNEAQ (reference sequence). The ends were cut back, 3 bases at V and 8 bases at J, with 16 bases in the middle. The CDR3 is 14 amino acids. The CDR3 spells CASSLGQGTEGYTF. CDR3 nucleotides: TGTGCCAGCAGCTTGGGTCAGGGGACTGAGGGCTACACCTTC. Full variable domain (outside the CDR3, taken from reference TRBV7-9 and TRBJ1-2): DTGVSQNPRHKITKRGQNVTFRCDPISEHNRLYWYRQTLGQGPEFLTYFQNEAQLEKSRLLSDRFSAERPKGSFSTLEIQRTEQGDSAMYLCASSLGQGTEGYTFGSGTRLTVV.

A word on this clonotype: A read error may account for a junction end that differs from germline. The chain combines TRBV7-8 with TRBJ2-1; 8 bases match TRBD1. Germline V gene sequence: CDR1 SGHVS, CDR2 FQNEAQ. The CDR3 extends over 14 amino acids. CDR3 in DNA: TGTGCCAGCAGCCGACAGGGGCCATACAGTGAGCAGTTCTTC. It encodes CASSRQGPYSEQFF.

This clonotype was recorded once. For the CDR3, the DNA is TGTGCCACCGAGTCAGGGACTAGCGGGAGGAACATTCAGTACTTC. Protein: CATESGTSGRNIQYF. This chain links TRBV15 with TRBJ2-7; TRBD2 matches 15 bases. The DNA end is more similar to TRBJ2-4, so the J call may be wrong. CDR1 LNHNV and CDR2 YYDKDF come from the germline V gene (reference sequence). The CDR3 runs 15 residues.

This clonotype appeared a few times. This chain connects TRBV3-1 to TRBJ2-5; 8 bases align to TRBD1. There are 15 residues in the CDR3. Trimming cost V 0 bases and J 5 bases; bases outside gene matches: 5. CDR1 is LGHDT, CDR2 YNNKEL, per germline (reference sequence). The CDR3 sequence: CASSQEGTGGETQYF. The CDR3 DNA sequence: TGTGCCAGCAGCCAAGAGGGGACAGGAGGGGAGACCCAGTACTTC.

In nucleotides, the CDR3 is TGTGCCATCAGCCGGTCGTGGACGTACGAGCAGTACTTC. Its protein product is CAISRSWTYEQYF. This sequence joins TRBV10-3 and TRBJ2-7; unclear D gene. V lost 6 bases and J lost 4, with 13 bases in between. The germline V gene encodes CDR1 ENHRY and CDR2 SYGVKD. This CDR3 has 13 residues.

The chain uses TRBV20-1 and TRBJ2-1; 9 bases map to TRBD2. The CDR3 is 14 amino acids. The junction had 6 bases not matched to a gene; V was cut back by 6 bases and J by 3 bases. Germline CDR1 reads DFQATT; CDR2 reads SNEGSKA (reference sequence). DNA of the CDR3: TGCAGTGCGGGACGGACTAGCGACTACAATGAGCAGTTCTTC. This codes for CSAGRTSDYNEQFF.

This chain connects TRBV29-1 to TRBJ2-5; no firm D call. The V gene's germline CDR1 is SQVTM and CDR2 ANQGSEA. Trimming pared 4 bases from V and 10 bases from J, leaving 13 bases between. The CDR3 sequence is 11 residues long. The CDR3 is CSVAPGGIQYF. CDR3 DNA sequence: TGCAGCGTTGCTCCAGGTGGCATCCAGTACTTC.

As DNA, the CDR3 is TGCGCCAGCAGCCACTACAGGGCAACAAATCTCTACGAGCAGTACTTC. It is translated as CASSHYRATNLYEQYF. V is TRBV4-3 and J is TRBJ2-7, with a tentative D call TRBD1 (6 bases). This CDR3 is 16 amino acids long. Trimming pared 3 bases from V and 3 bases from J, leaving 18 bases between. The germline gives CDR1 LGHNA, CDR2 YSLEER.

This clonotype came up a few times. The rearrangement uses TRBV24-1 and TRBJ1-1; D may be TRBD1 (5 bases). The CDR3 runs 14 residues. The V and J ends lost 5 bases and 4 bases respectively, with 13 bases between them. Germline V gene data show CDR1 as KGHDR and CDR2 as SFDVKD. The CDR3 coding sequence is TGTGCCACCAGTGCGGGGGGATCGGGCACTGAAGCTTTCTTT. It is translated as CATSAGGSGTEAFF.

V is TRBV12-3 or TRBV12-4 and J is TRBJ2-5, with D perhaps matching TRBD1 (5 bases). Trimming left V 2 bases short and J 2 bases short, with 9 bases between. The CDR3 sequence is 14 residues long. CDR3 region: CASSLMTEQETQYF. The CDR3 nucleotides read TGTGCCAGCAGTTTAATGACAGAACAAGAGACCCAGTACTTC.

V gene TRBV20-1 combines with J gene TRBJ2-4; 15 positions match TRBD2. The CDR3 is 16 residues long. V dropped 6 bases and J dropped 0; count of bases not matched to a gene: 3. Looked up from germline, CDR1 is DFQATT and CDR2 is SNEGSKA (reference sequence). The CDR3 DNA sequence: TGCAGTGCACGGACTAGCGGGAGGGTAGCCAAAAACATTCAGTACTTC. This codes for CSARTSGRVAKNIQYF.

The CDR3 nucleotides are TGTGCCAGCAGTTTTCTAGTGGGAGCCGGTAGGCAAGAGACCCAGTACTTC. Its translation is CASSFLVGAGRQETQYF. The J gene is TRBJ2-5, the V gene TRBV12-3 or TRBV12-4, with D tentatively TRBD2 (5 bases). The CDR3 extends over 17 amino acids. With 3 bases removed from V and 2 bases from J, the gap between germline ends came to 19 bases.

The rearrangement joins TRBV12-3 or TRBV12-4 to TRBJ1-2; D unresolved. V gave up 5 bases and J gave up 0 bases, with 22 bases separating them. This CDR3 comprises 18 residues. In nucleotides, the CDR3 is TGTGCCAGCAGTACCGGCTCGGTTAGAGCATCCACTAACTATGGCTACACCTTC. Its protein product is CASSTGSVRASTNYGYTF.